This T cell receptor beta chain was documented in a study of Ad26.COV2.S vaccination and SARS-CoV-2 variants. Germline V gene sequence: CDR1 SGHAT, CDR2 FQNNGV. This CDR3 comprises 14 residues. The V gene lost 8 bases and the J gene lost 4 bases, with 14 bases spanning the gap. The treatment is: 19 received Ad26.COV2.S at low or high dose, single or two shots; five or six received placebo; per-sample allocation not given. Collection of samples fell on day 63 after the first vaccine or placebo injection. Only in-frame clones appear in the TCRdb table, and some are missing; sequencing was by immunoSEQ multiplex PCR. The data hold about 350,000 clones, with about 88% observed a single time.

The source is a person aged 18 to 59 who received the Ad26.COV2.S COVID-19 vaccine or a placebo. The chain links TRBV11-2 to TRBJ2-2; no clear D gene. The sequencing used peripheral blood, collected in a trial of Ad26.COV2.S vaccine versus placebo. The CDR3 spells CASQLSHRTGELFF. In nucleotides, the CDR3 is TGTGCCAGCCAGTTATCCCACCGCACCGGGGAGCTGTTTTTT.